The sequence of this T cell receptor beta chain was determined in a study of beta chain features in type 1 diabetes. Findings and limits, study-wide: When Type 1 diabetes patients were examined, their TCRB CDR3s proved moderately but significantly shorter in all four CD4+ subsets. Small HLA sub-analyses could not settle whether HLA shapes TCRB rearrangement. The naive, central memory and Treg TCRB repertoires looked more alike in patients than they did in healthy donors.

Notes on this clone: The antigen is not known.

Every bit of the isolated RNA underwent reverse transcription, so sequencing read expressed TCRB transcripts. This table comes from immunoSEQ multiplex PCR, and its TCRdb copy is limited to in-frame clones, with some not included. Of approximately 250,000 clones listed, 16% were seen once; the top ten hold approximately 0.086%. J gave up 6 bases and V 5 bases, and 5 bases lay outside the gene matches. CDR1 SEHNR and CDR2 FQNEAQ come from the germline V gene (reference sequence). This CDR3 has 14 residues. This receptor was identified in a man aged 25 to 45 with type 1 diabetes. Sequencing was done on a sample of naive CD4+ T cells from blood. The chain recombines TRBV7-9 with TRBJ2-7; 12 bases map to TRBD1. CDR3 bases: TGTGCCAGCAGCCCCGGGACAGGGGGCTTCGAGCAGTACTTC. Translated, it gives CASSPGTGGFEQYF.